The source of this T cell receptor beta chain is a study of T cell clonotyping in hematopoietic cell transplantation. The study, taken as a whole, reports: Higher Inverse Simpson Index values in graft donor and pretransplant recipient predicted broader posttransplant TCR diversity.

Profiling relied on immunoSEQ multiplex PCR, and the TCRdb table lists in-frame clones only, not all of them. The table includes roughly 34,000 clones, roughly 94% detected once. As for time point: recipient sample about 28 days before transplant, after cytoreduction. Recipient blood drawn about 28 days pretransplant and days 30, 100, 180 after. The CDR3 totals 15 residues. Germline lookup yields CDR1 GTSNPN and CDR2 SVGIG (reference sequence). V lost 1 base to trimming and J lost 4 bases; unmatched junction nucleotides: 6. Worth noting for this clone: The antigen is undetermined.

The chain has TRBV30 and TRBJ2-2; TRBD2 matches at 7 bases. The receptor was derived from a man aged 35 to 55 with chronic myeloid leukemia. Some clones in this sample may be carry-over from other donors' samples. This sample comprised peripheral blood mononuclear cells, obtained before stem cell transplant. CDR3 residues: CAWSAGAGVTGELFF. CDR3 DNA: TGTGCCTGGAGTGCCGGGGCGGGGGTCACCGGGGAGCTGTTTTTT.